The sequence of this T cell receptor beta chain was determined in a study of shared clonotypes between healthy human individuals. For the study at large: Sampling drew on donors who were a couple of women and a few men aged 18 to 49. A donor's plate count was three for CD4 naive and three for CD4 memory; CD8 naive had two and CD8 memory one.

The CDR3 consists of 16 residues. Profiling relied on immunoSEQ multiplex PCR, and the TCRdb table lists in-frame clones only, not all of them. This table has roughly 1,500,000 clones, roughly 98.5% appearing once. This clone has just one count. Recent acute infections and vaccinations were absent in the healthy HIV-negative adult donors. The chain links TRBV21-1 to TRBJ2-1; the table calls TRBD2, which could not be checked here. TRBV21-1 is given as a pseudogene. This clonotype originated in a man aged 30-40 years in good health. Sequencing was done on a sample of naive CD4+ T cells sorted from blood. Indicated subset: CD45RA+ positively selected. Here the CDR3 reads CASSKPELTSGKAEFF. The CDR3 DNA reads as TGTGCCAGCAGCAAACCGGAGTTGACTAGCGGGAAAGCGGAGTTCTTC.